The sequence of this T cell receptor (beta chain) was determined in a study of T cells in Graves' hyperthyroidism and ophthalmopathy. Study findings and constraints: Ophthalmopathy got predicted by the model a median about 6.5 months before its onset.

This clonotype was observed a few times. The antigen remains unidentified. Amplification yielded TCR beta CDR3 regions, with RNA transcripts as the source. A set of HTBI primers served as the primers for a first-round RT-PCR of the TCR CDR3. A single record per CDR3 protein comes from TCRdb applying MiXCR to the multiplex PCR reads. The table lists some 800,000 distinct CDR3 sequences, approximately 40% of them singletons. Newly diagnosed hyperthyroidism patients aged 18 to 65 years had disease lasting under 2 months. Germline V gene sequence: CDR1 SNHLY, CDR2 FYNNEI. The junction had 5 bases not matched to a gene; V was cut back by 7 bases and J by 2 bases. CDR3 size: 14 residues.

The specimen sequenced was blood. The TCR sequence derives from a young man with Graves' hyperthyroidism. V gene TRBV2 combines with J gene TRBJ2-5, with 9 positions matching TRBD2. The CDR3 spells CASNRREGQETQYF. The CDR3 bases are TGTGCCAGCAATCGGCGGGAGGGACAAGAGACCCAGTACTTC.